This TCR beta chain is from a study of response to subunit inactivated influenza vaccine. A word on this clonotype: Antigen unknown.

Points from the study as a whole: The study's authors posited that every seasonal influenza vaccination enlists few new T cells.

The CDR3 is made up of 15 amino acids. V was pared by 5 bases and J by 7 bases, with 10 bases of the junction left unmatched. Germline lookup yields CDR1 MDHEN and CDR2 SYDVKM. TCRdb re-derived calls from the RT-PCR reads in MiXCR, one entry per CDR3 protein. The table has more than 200,000 distinct CDR3 sequences, roughly an eighth seen once. The genes are TRBV28 and TRBJ2-3; 9 bases are a match to TRBD2. Sample: non-naive T cells sorted from PBMCs, taken 14 to 15 days before vaccination. This TCR was sampled from a man in his forties or fifties who received an inactivated influenza vaccine. CDR3 nucleotide sequence: TGTGCCAGCAGTGAAGATAGCGGGAGTTGGAATACGCAGTATTTT. Translated: CASSEDSGSWNTQYF.